Below are 20 T cell receptor beta chains sequenced from a single sample in a study of long-term antiretroviral therapy in people with HIV. The immunoSEQ assay was v3.0, run at survey level. Libraries were prepared by immunoSEQ multiplex PCR; TCRdb keeps only in-frame clonotypes and omits some of them. The table includes under 25,000 clones, over 85% detected once. Source: unsorted PBMCs, taken 7.6 years after starting antiretroviral therapy. These receptors all come from a woman between 40 and 55 years old with HIV.

V is TRBV5-1 and J is TRBJ2-5; possibly TRBD2 for D (6 bases). There are 13 residues in the CDR3. Trimming cost V 7 bases and J 6 bases, with 16 bases left between them. Germline lookup yields CDR1 SGHRS and CDR2 YFSETQ. Here the CDR3 reads CASDGGYPKTQYF. CDR3 in DNA: TGCGCCAGCGATGGAGGGTATCCGAAGACCCAGTACTTC. Full variable domain (rest looked up from reference TRBV5-1 and TRBJ2-5): KAGVTQTPRYLIKTRGQQVTLSCSPISGHRSVSWYQQTPGQGLQFLFEYFSETQRNKGNFPGRFSGRQFSNSRSEMNVSTLELGDSALYLCASDGGYPKTQYFGPGTRLLVL.

The chain has TRBV19 and TRBJ1-4; no firm D call. V was trimmed by 3 bases and J by 7 bases, leaving 12 bases between them. CDR1 LNHDA and CDR2 SQIVND come from the germline V gene (reference sequence). The CDR3 sequence is 14 residues long. CDR3 nucleotides: TGTGCCAGTAGTATGCGGGAGATAGGTGAAAAACTGTTTTTT. As protein: CASSMREIGEKLFF. The complete variable domain, with remaining parts taken from reference TRBV19 and TRBJ1-4, reads DGGITQSPKYLFRKEGQNVTLSCEQNLNHDAMYWYRQDPGQGLRLIYYSQIVNDFQKGDIAEGYSVSREKKESFPLTVTSAQKNPTAFYLCASSMREIGEKLFFGSGTQLSVL.

This clone was observed once. The gene calls are TRBV4-1 and TRBJ1-4; maybe TRBD1 (5 bases). CDR1 and CDR2 (germline): MGHRA, YSYEKL. V lost 1 base, J lost 4 bases, and 10 bases lay in between. This CDR3 is 15 amino acids long. CDR3 amino acids: CASSQGQRVNEKLFF. The CDR3 DNA reads TGCGCCAGCAGCCAAGGACAGCGAGTTAATGAAAAACTGTTTTTT.

The chain's CDR3 is CASSALQGEGTEAFF. In DNA form, the CDR3 reads TGCGCCAGCAGCGCCCTACAGGGGGAGGGCACTGAAGCTTTCTTT. The chain recombines TRBV5-1 with TRBJ1-1; 8 bases map to TRBD1. The length of the CDR3 is 15 residues. The germline gives CDR1 SGHRS, CDR2 YFSETQ. V shed 4 bases, J shed 4 bases, and the junction held 9 bases outside the gene matches.

The gene calls are TRBV7-9 and TRBJ2-2; a weak D match, TRBD1 (6 bases). Per germline, CDR1 SEHNR and CDR2 FQNEAQ (reference sequence). Trimming took off 5 bases at V and 4 bases at J, with 17 bases between the two ends. This CDR3 contains 16 residues. The CDR3 DNA follows: TGTGCCAGCAGCCCCGGACAGTTCGGAGGCACCGGGGAGCTGTTTTTT. It yields the protein CASSPGQFGGTGELFF.

The chain uses TRBV4-3 and TRBJ1-6, with D possibly matching TRBD1 (6 bases). V lost 3 bases, J lost 0 bases, and 9 bases lay in between. The CDR3 covers 16 residues. Germline V gene sequence: CDR1 LGHNA, CDR2 YSLEER. CDR3 loop: CASSHDRSSYNSPLHF. CDR3 in DNA: TGCGCCAGCAGCCACGACAGGAGCTCCTATAATTCACCCCTCCACTTT.

The chain uses TRBV7-8 and TRBJ2-1; 8 bases agree with TRBD1. Per the germline V gene, CDR1 is SGHVS and CDR2 is FQNEAQ. The CDR3 is 16 residues long. V was clipped by 7 bases and J by 3 bases; unmatched bases: 11. This CDR3 is CASIKGDRFLYNEQFF. For the CDR3, the DNA is TGTGCCAGCATCAAGGGGGACAGGTTTCTCTACAATGAGCAGTTCTTC.

The V gene is TRBV6-5, the J gene TRBJ2-7; TRBD1 aligns across 7 bases. The V gene end was trimmed by 6 bases and the J gene end by 6 bases; junction bases not matched to a gene: 11. CDR3 size: 14 residues. Germline loops: CDR1 MNHEY, CDR2 SVGAGI. The CDR3 DNA follows: TGTGCCAGCAGACCAACAGGGGACGGCGGCGAGCAGTACTTC. Translating gives CASRPTGDGGEQYF.

The chain is built from TRBV19 and TRBJ1-2; D gene ambiguous. CDR1 is LNHDA and CDR2 is SQIVND in the germline V gene (reference sequence). This CDR3 comprises 15 residues. Trimming took off 0 bases at V and 2 bases at J, with 10 bases between the two ends. The CDR3 bases are TGTGCCAGTAGTATAGAACCGGGATCCAACTATGGCTACACCTTC. Residues: CASSIEPGSNYGYTF.

The chain combines TRBV5-1 with TRBJ2-5; TRBD2 is a possible D gene (7 bases). This CDR3 has 18 amino acids. Germline CDR1 is SGHRS and CDR2 is YFSETQ. V gave up 2 bases and J gave up 5 bases, with 25 bases separating them. CDR3 in DNA: TGCGCCAGCAGCTTTACTGCCGGGGGACCGGGGGGCCGGGAGACCCAGTACTTC. It specifies CASSFTAGGPGGRETQYF.

J is TRBJ1-2 and V is TRBV6-1; a weak D match, TRBD1 (6 bases). V lost 6 bases and J lost 1, with 12 bases in between. The CDR3 is 14 amino acids. CDR1 is MNHNS and CDR2 is SASEGT in the germline V gene. DNA of the CDR3: TGTGCCAGCAGCAGGGACACTTTTAACTATGGCTACACCTTC. Protein product: CASSRDTFNYGYTF.

This chain uses TRBV6-6 with TRBJ1-3; D uncertain. V shed 0 bases and J shed 4 bases, with 1 base lying between them. CDR3 size: 12 residues. Germline V gene data show CDR1 as MNHNY and CDR2 as SVGAGI (reference sequence). The DNA for the CDR3 is TGTGCCAGCAGTTACTCGGGAAACACCATATATTTT. Amino acids: CASSYSGNTIYF.

The count of this clone is one. This rearrangement joins TRBV11-3 to TRBJ2-1; the D gene could be TRBD1 or TRBD2 (5 bases each). The germline V gene encodes CDR1 SGHNT and CDR2 YENEEA. The CDR3 is 15 residues long. Trimming removed 0 bases at V and 13 bases at J, with 19 bases between. The CDR3 DNA sequence: TGTGCCAGCAGCTTAGACGGGGCAACCATTCCAAAACAGTTCTTC. It specifies CASSLDGATIPKQFF. Combining the CDR3 with reference TRBV11-3 and TRBJ2-1 gives the whole variable domain EAGVVQSPRYKIIEKKQPVAFWCNPISGHNTLYWYLQNLGQGPELLIRYENEEAVDDSQLPKDRFSAERLKGVDSTLKIQPAELGDSAVYLCASSLDGATIPKQFFGPGTRLTVL.

V gene TRBV6-6 combines with J gene TRBJ1-4; 8 nucleotides line up with TRBD1. The CDR3 totals 14 residues. CDR1 MNHNY and CDR2 SVGAGI come from the germline V gene (reference sequence). With 6 bases clipped from V and 8 bases from J, the junction kept 8 bases outside the gene matches. In DNA, the CDR3 is TGTGCCAGCAGAGGGTGGGACAGGAGCGAAAAACTGTTTTTT. It codes for CASRGWDRSEKLFF.

The gene calls are TRBV7-2 and TRBJ2-7; perhaps D is TRBD1 or TRBD2 (5 bases each). Looked up from germline, CDR1 is SGHTA and CDR2 is FQGNSA. V was pared by 2 bases and J by 0 bases, with 20 bases between. This CDR3 is built from 18 residues. CDR3 amino acids: CASSLKPGGDVSSYEQYF. The CDR3 DNA reads TGTGCCAGCAGCTTAAAGCCGGGTGGGGACGTGAGCTCCTACGAGCAGTACTTC.

The rearrangement joins TRBV18 to TRBJ1-1, with TRBD1 identical over 10 bases. V gave up 4 bases and J gave up 3 bases; unmatched junction bases: 11. The germline V gene has CDR1 KGHSH and CDR2 LQKENI. The CDR3 loop spans 17 amino acids. In DNA form, the CDR3 reads TGTGCCAGCTCACGAACCGCGGACAGGGGGGCGTACACTGAAGCTTTCTTT. Protein: CASSRTADRGAYTEAFF.

This chain connects TRBV27 to TRBJ1-4, with D perhaps matching TRBD1 (5 bases). From germline, CDR1 is MNHEY and CDR2 SMNVEV (reference sequence). There are 14 residues in the CDR3. V was shortened by 6 bases and J by 5 bases, with 13 bases between the two germline ends. The DNA for the CDR3 is TGTGCCAGCAGGGGGGGGACTGTAAATGAAAAACTGTTTTTT. Translating it yields CASRGGTVNEKLFF.

This chain links TRBV15 with TRBJ2-7; 11 nucleotides align to TRBD1. CDR3 length: 14 residues. Unmatched junction bases numbered 2, after V lost 4 bases and J lost 3 bases. Germline CDR1 reads LNHNV; CDR2 reads YYDKDF (reference sequence). In DNA, the CDR3 is TGTGCCACCAGCATTGGGACAGGGGGCTACGAGCAGTACTTC. Translating gives CATSIGTGGYEQYF.

The genes are TRBV25-1 and TRBJ2-3, with unresolved D. Germline V gives CDR1 MGHDK, CDR2 SYGVNS. With 3 bases removed from V and 1 base from J, the gap between germline ends came to 17 bases. The CDR3 runs to 17 residues. The CDR3 sequence: CASSDVSGVWGTDTQYF. The CDR3 DNA reads TGTGCCAGCAGTGATGTCTCCGGAGTCTGGGGCACAGATACGCAGTATTTT.

The V call is TRBV19, the J call TRBJ2-7, with TRBD1 matching 8 bases. The germline CDR1 and CDR2 sequences are LNHDA and SQIVND (reference sequence). The CDR3 runs to 16 residues. V was pared by 6 bases and J by 2 bases, with 12 bases of the junction left unmatched. The CDR3 region is CASSQKPGGAPYEQYF. CDR3 in DNA: TGTGCCAGTAGCCAAAAACCAGGGGGCGCACCCTACGAGCAGTACTTC. The whole variable domain, filled in from reference TRBV19 and TRBJ2-7, reads DGGITQSPKYLFRKEGQNVTLSCEQNLNHDAMYWYRQDPGQGLRLIYYSQIVNDFQKGDIAEGYSVSREKKESFPLTVTSAQKNPTAFYLCASSQKPGGAPYEQYFGPGTRLTVT.